One and the same sample provided the 17 T cell receptor beta chains below, sequenced in a study of cytomegalovirus exposure and HLA in healthy donors. The primer mix had 60 Vbeta and 13 Jbeta primers. This table comes from immunoSEQ multiplex PCR, and its TCRdb copy is limited to in-frame clones, with some not included. Among approximately 160,000 clones listed, just over 75% were seen once. The specimen was PBMCs. These receptors originate from a woman in her 40s in good health and CMV-seronegative.

The chain joins TRBV9 to TRBJ1-2, with D unclear. Deletions cut 4 bases from V and 2 bases from J, with 12 bases between. Germline loops: CDR1 SGDLS, CDR2 YYNGEE. The CDR3 extends over 14 amino acids. CDR3 sequence (DNA): TGTGCCAGCAGCCAAGTCGGCGGAAACTATGGCTACACCTTC. As protein: CASSQVGGNYGYTF. Using reference TRBV9 and TRBJ1-2 for the parts outside the CDR3, the full variable domain is DSGVTQTPKHLITATGQRVTLRCSPRSGDLSVYWYQQSLDQGLQFLIQYYNGEERAKGNILERFSAQQFPDLHSELNLSSLELGDSALYFCASSQVGGNYGYTFGSGTRLTVV.

The table lists this clone with a few counts. The V gene is TRBV6-6, the J gene TRBJ1-1; D possibly corresponds to TRBD1 (6 bases). V gave up 6 bases and J gave up 12 bases, with 17 bases separating them. This CDR3 is 12 amino acids long. Germline-derived CDR1 and CDR2 are MNHNY and SVGAGI (reference sequence). DNA of the CDR3: TGTGCCAGCAGAACTCAGGGGTCGGGGACTTTCTTT. Its translation is CASRTQGSGTFF.

The V and J genes are TRBV4-2 and TRBJ2-7, with TRBD2 as a possible D gene (5 bases). CDR3 length: 15 amino acids. Germline lookup yields CDR1 LGHNA and CDR2 YNFKEQ. The V end was cut by 2 bases, the J end by 2 bases, with 13 bases between. CDR3 loop: CASSQYNDGAYEQYF. DNA for the CDR3: TGTGCCAGCAGCCAATATAACGACGGGGCCTACGAGCAGTACTTC.

The chain has TRBV7-9 and TRBJ1-4; unclear D gene. Germline V gene sequence: CDR1 SEHNR, CDR2 FQNEAQ (reference sequence). V was trimmed by 1 base and J by 7 bases, leaving 16 bases between them. The CDR3 loop spans 16 amino acids. As DNA, the CDR3 is TGTGCCAGCAGCTTAGGAGTTGGTAGCCAAGGTGAAAAACTGTTTTTT. Translation gives CASSLGVGSQGEKLFF.

The chain uses TRBV19 and TRBJ2-6, with D maybe TRBD1 (6 bases). The CDR3 contains 16 residues. The V end was cut by 5 bases, the J end by 1 base, with 12 bases between. The germline V gene has CDR1 LNHDA and CDR2 SQIVND (reference sequence). CDR3 amino acids: CASSLTGASGANVLTF. The CDR3 DNA reads TGTGCCAGTAGTTTGACAGGAGCGTCTGGGGCCAACGTCCTGACTTTC.

This clone was recorded a few times. This chain joins TRBV28 and TRBJ2-5, with TRBD2 as a possible D gene (6 bases). The CDR3 runs 15 residues. Trimming shortened V by 4 bases and J by 2 bases, and 14 bases separated the two germline ends. Germline lookup yields CDR1 MDHEN and CDR2 SYDVKM. The CDR3 DNA reads TGTGCCAGCAGTTCCGGGGGACCGGAGCAAGAGACCCAGTACTTC. It encodes CASSSGGPEQETQYF.

This clone was recorded a few times. V usage is TRBV2 and J usage is TRBJ1-4, with unresolved D. The CDR3 extends over 13 amino acids. With 4 bases removed from V and 7 bases from J, the gap between germline ends came to 10 bases. Looked up from germline, CDR1 is SNHLY and CDR2 is FYNNEI. The CDR3 coding sequence is TGTGCCAGCAGTGGGCGTGGCGGTGAAAAACTGTTTTTT. The encoded protein is CASSGRGGEKLFF.

The genes are TRBV29-1 and TRBJ2-3; 11 bases match TRBD2. This CDR3 has 16 residues. Germline lookup yields CDR1 SQVTM and CDR2 ANQGSEA. The CDR3 DNA sequence: TGCAGTGCTCGGACTAGCGGGCCCTCGGTTCCAGATACGCAGTATTTT. It encodes CSARTSGPSVPDTQYF.

The chain employs TRBV29-1 and TRBJ2-1; the match to TRBD2 covers 10 bases. V was pared by 4 bases and J by 9 bases, with 12 bases of the junction left unmatched. CDR3 length: 15 residues. Per the germline V gene, CDR1 is SQVTM and CDR2 is ANQGSEA. This CDR3 reads CSVVVGTSVGGEQFF. As DNA, the CDR3 is TGCAGCGTTGTCGTGGGGACTAGCGTAGGGGGTGAGCAGTTCTTC.

The rearrangement uses TRBV20-1 and TRBJ2-7; D gene ambiguous. The CDR3 length is 11 residues. With 3 bases removed from V and 0 bases from J, the gap between germline ends came to 3 bases. CDR1 is DFQATT, CDR2 SNEGSKA, per germline (reference sequence). The CDR3 nucleotides read TGCAGTGCTAGTATCTCCTACGAGCAGTACTTC. Translated: CSASISYEQYF.

The rearrangement links TRBV5-1 to TRBJ2-5; D unresolved. V lost 1 base, J lost 0 bases, and 7 bases lay in between. Germline assignment: CDR1 SGHRS and CDR2 YFSETQ. This CDR3 spans 14 amino acids. For the CDR3, the DNA is TGCGCCAGCAGCTTGAGGCAGGACCAAGAGACCCAGTACTTC. Its protein is CASSLRQDQETQYF.

The chain recombines TRBV27 with TRBJ2-3; possible D gene TRBD2, 6 bases. V was pared by 7 bases and J by 4 bases, with 15 bases between. CDR3 length: 14 amino acids. The V gene's germline CDR1 is MNHEY and CDR2 SMNVEV (reference sequence). This CDR3 is CASKGRESADTQYF. CDR3 nucleotide sequence: TGTGCCAGCAAAGGGCGGGAAAGTGCAGATACGCAGTATTTT.

The chain links TRBV7-6 to TRBJ2-7; D is perhaps TRBD2 (5 bases). V was trimmed by 0 bases and J by 2 bases, leaving 14 bases between them. The V gene's germline CDR1 is SGHVS and CDR2 FNYEAQ. The CDR3 consists of 16 residues. Here the CDR3 DNA reads TGTGCCAGCAGCTTAGCGAGGGTAGAAGGGACCTACGAGCAGTACTTC. Translation gives CASSLARVEGTYEQYF.

The chain employs TRBV27 and TRBJ2-7; 7 positions agree with TRBD2. The germline CDR1 and CDR2 sequences are MNHEY and SMNVEV (reference sequence). J lost 4 bases, V lost 6 bases, and 15 bases had no gene match. The CDR3 extends over 16 amino acids. CDR3 nucleotides: TGTGCCAGCAGACCGGTACTGGGGGAGGGGAAGTACGAGCAGTACTTC. Protein product: CASRPVLGEGKYEQYF.

The chain uses TRBV5-8 and TRBJ1-1; D might be TRBD1 (5 bases). V shed 4 bases and J shed 5 bases, with 15 bases lying between them. Germline CDR1 SGHTS, CDR2 YDEGEE. This CDR3 comprises 14 residues. The CDR3 coding sequence is TGTGCCAGCAGCCCTGGTACCGGGGGAACTGAAGCTTTCTTT. Amino acids: CASSPGTGGTEAFF.

The chain carries TRBV6-5 and TRBJ2-7, with a weak D call TRBD1 (5 bases). Trimming took 4 bases from V and 2 from J, leaving 12 bases between them. The germline V gene encodes CDR1 MNHEY and CDR2 SVGAGI. The CDR3 is made up of 14 amino acids. The DNA of the CDR3 is TGTGCCAGCAGTTCGGAAGGGGTCCCCTACGAGCAGTACTTC. Encoded protein: CASSSEGVPYEQYF.

The chain couples TRBV28 to TRBJ2-7; possible D gene TRBD2, 5 bases. Germline V gene lookup returns CDR1 MDHEN and CDR2 SYDVKM. This CDR3 contains 13 residues. Trimming left V 4 bases short and J 3 bases short, with 10 bases between. CDR3 amino acids: CASSSRTRYEQYF. The CDR3, as DNA: TGTGCCAGCAGTTCCCGGACTCGCTACGAGCAGTACTTC.